This paragraph covers one T cell receptor beta chain sequence. This entry belongs to a study of T cell responses to AZD1222 COVID-19 vaccine. Assay: immunoSEQ multiplex PCR; the TCRdb copy retains only in-frame clones and omits some. In the table there are 80,000 to 100,000 clones, approximately 90% of which are singletons. The germline V and J ends were trimmed by 8 bases and 4 bases, with 9 bases remaining between them. Germline V gene data show CDR1 as SNHLY and CDR2 as FYNNEI. The CDR3 length is 12 residues. The sequence was collected from an adult in good health. Sequenced here: peripheral blood, sampled on day 0 of AZD1222 vaccination. V and J are TRBV2 and TRBJ2-1; D might be TRBD1 (6 bases). CDR3 amino acids: CASGGVYNEQFF. The CDR3 DNA reads as TGTGCCAGCGGGGGCGTGTACAATGAGCAGTTCTTC.